Following are 5 T cell receptor beta chains from one sample sequenced in a study of cytomegalovirus exposure and HLA in healthy donors. Amplification used 60 Vbeta primers and 13 Jbeta primers. Sequencing used immunoSEQ multiplex PCR; TCRdb keeps in-frame clones, though not all of them. The sample has 100,000 to 150,000 clones, 70% to 80% seen once; the top ten hold more than 7%. Sequencing input: PBMCs. The receptors originated from a woman between 50 and 59 years old in good health and CMV-seropositive.

This chain connects TRBV5-1 to TRBJ2-3; 12 bases are a match to TRBD2. The junction had 5 bases not matched to a gene; V was cut back by 5 bases and J by 4 bases. Germline V gives CDR1 SGHRS, CDR2 YFSETQ. This CDR3 has 15 amino acids. The CDR3 DNA reads TGCGCCAGCAGTCCTAGCGGGGGGGCGGCAGATACGCAGTATTTT. Amino acids: CASSPSGGAADTQYF.

The J gene is TRBJ1-2, the V gene TRBV10-3; TRBD1 matches at 8 bases. Germline V CDR1 and CDR2: ENHRY, SYGVKD. J lost 4 bases, V lost 4 bases, and 8 bases had no gene match. The CDR3 extends over 15 amino acids. DNA for the CDR3: TGTGCCATCAGTGTGACAGGGGTGGACGGCTATGGCTACACCTTC. Translating it yields CAISVTGVDGYGYTF.

The V gene is TRBV30, the J gene TRBJ2-3; 9 bases agree with TRBD2. The germline V gene has CDR1 GTSNPN and CDR2 SVGIG (reference sequence). After removal of 0 bases from V and 3 bases from J, the junction contained 7 bases not matched to a gene. This CDR3 is 16 amino acids long. The CDR3 DNA sequence: TGTGCCTGGAGTGTAGGTTTTAGCGGGGGTACAGATACGCAGTATTTT. Residues: CAWSVGFSGGTDTQYF.

This chain joins TRBV7-2 and TRBJ2-7; 11 bases line up with TRBD2. Trimming removed 6 bases from V and 3 bases from J; junction bases left unmatched: 7. Germline V gene data show CDR1 as SGHTA and CDR2 as FQGNSA. This CDR3 comprises 15 residues. DNA for the CDR3: TGTGCCAGCAGTTATAAGACTAGCGGGGACTACGAGCAGTACTTC. Protein product: CASSYKTSGDYEQYF.

The chain combines TRBV9 with TRBJ2-7; 9 positions match TRBD1. Germline CDR1 is SGDLS and CDR2 is YYNGEE. V lost 3 bases to trimming and J lost 7 bases; unmatched junction nucleotides: 5. The CDR3 has 13 residues. The CDR3 DNA reads TGTGCCAGCAGCGGACAGGGGGTCGGGGAGCAGTACTTC. Protein sequence: CASSGQGVGEQYF.